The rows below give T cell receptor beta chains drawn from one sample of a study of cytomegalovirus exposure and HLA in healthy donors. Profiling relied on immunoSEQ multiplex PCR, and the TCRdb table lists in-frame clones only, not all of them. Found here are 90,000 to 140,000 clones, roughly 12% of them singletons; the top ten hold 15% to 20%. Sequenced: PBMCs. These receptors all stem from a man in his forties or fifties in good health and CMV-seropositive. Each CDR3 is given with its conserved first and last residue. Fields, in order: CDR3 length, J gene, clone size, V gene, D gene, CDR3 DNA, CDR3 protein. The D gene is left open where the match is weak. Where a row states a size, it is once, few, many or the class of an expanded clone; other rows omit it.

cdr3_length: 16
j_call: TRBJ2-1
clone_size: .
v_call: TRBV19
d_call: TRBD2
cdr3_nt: TGTGCCAGTAGTTCTAGCCCCCTAGCGGGAGACAATGAGCAGTTCTTC
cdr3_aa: CASSSSPLAGDNEQFF

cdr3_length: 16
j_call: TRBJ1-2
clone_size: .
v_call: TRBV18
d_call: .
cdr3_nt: TGTGCCAGCTCACCAAGCGGCAAGGGATATAACTATGGCTACACCTTC
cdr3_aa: CASSPSGKGYNYGYTF

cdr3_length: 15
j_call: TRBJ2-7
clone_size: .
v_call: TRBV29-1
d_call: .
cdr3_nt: TGCAGCGCTAACCTAAGGAATAGCGGACCCTACGAGCAGTACTTC
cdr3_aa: CSANLRNSGPYEQYF

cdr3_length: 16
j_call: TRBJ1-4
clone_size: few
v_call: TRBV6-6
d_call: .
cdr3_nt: TGTGCCAGCAGTCCACAGGGAGCTTCGGCTAATGAAAAACTGTTTTTT
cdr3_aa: CASSPQGASANEKLFF

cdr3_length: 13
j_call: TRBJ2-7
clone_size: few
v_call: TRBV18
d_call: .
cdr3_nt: TGTGCCAGCTCACAGGGGGAGCCCTACGAGCAGTACTTC
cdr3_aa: CASSQGEPYEQYF

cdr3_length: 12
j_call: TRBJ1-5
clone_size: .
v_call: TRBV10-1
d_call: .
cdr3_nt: TGCGCCAGCAGTGACAGTTATCAGCCCCAGCATTTT
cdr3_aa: CASSDSYQPQHF

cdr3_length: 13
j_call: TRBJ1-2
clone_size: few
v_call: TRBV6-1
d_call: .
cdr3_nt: TGTGCCAGCAAAACACAGGACAACTATGGCTACACCTTC
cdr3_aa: CASKTQDNYGYTF

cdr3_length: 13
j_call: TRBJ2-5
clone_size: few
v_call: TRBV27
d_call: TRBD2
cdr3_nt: TGTGCCTTAACGGGGGAGGGGCAAGAGACCCAGTACTTC
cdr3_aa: CALTGEGQETQYF

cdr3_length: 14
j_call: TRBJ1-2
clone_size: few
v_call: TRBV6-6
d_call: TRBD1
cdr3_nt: TGTGCCAGCAGTTACTCGCAGGGGGCGAGGGGCTACACCTTC
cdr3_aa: CASSYSQGARGYTF

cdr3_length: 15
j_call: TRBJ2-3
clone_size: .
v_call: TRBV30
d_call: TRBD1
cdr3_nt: TGTGCCTGGACCCCGACAGGGCTAAGCACAGATACGCAGTATTTT
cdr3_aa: CAWTPTGLSTDTQYF